This is a list of T cell receptor beta chains from one sample in a study of technical replicates of blood from a handful of donors. Some clones are missing from TCRdb's copy, which holds only in-frame ones; the method was immunoSEQ multiplex PCR. The repertoire holds some 82,000 clones, with around 97% as singletons. Specimen: T cells isolated from PBMCs. The receptors here all came from a human donor in good health. Both conserved end residues are trimmed from each CDR3.

CDR3aa | v_gene
ASSPHGHQNTGELF | TRBV7-3
ASTSPDRQYEQY | TRBV28
ASSTRTSGSSYNEQF | TRBV11-3
ATSRGPLTSGGPNEQF | TRBV15
ASSLIGGRYTGELF | TRBV6-6
ASSLEQGGGNEQF | TRBV7-6
ASSQNTGTISLNEQF | TRBV4-1
AWIGGAPGANVLT | TRBV30
ASSAGQGIGEQF | TRBV7-6
ASSPPSYTSGRRSTDTQY | TRBV28
SAPPGQGQY | TRBV20-1
ASSERLAGDNEQF | TRBV2
ASRRHYEQY | TRBV25-1
ASVENSGSFNTQY | TRBV10-1
ASSPGQGGIANEKLF | TRBV9
ASSLKRVGQPQH | TRBV11-2
ASSDRAGKVEKLF | TRBV6-1
ASSARTGTEAF | TRBV11-2
ASIGTGGPYNEQF | TRBV6-1
ASSLAEPNNEQF | TRBV6-6
ASSVFESGTEAF | TRBV2
ASSPTRASGANVLT | TRBV7-8
ASTASISSYEQY | TRBV19
ASSLNGISIQY | TRBV7-7
ASSLERAGTQY | TRBV7-7
ASSPPSGGYNEQF | TRBV28
ASSFAGRPTFNEKLF | TRBV5-4
ASSRGQGPFNEKLF | TRBV5-1
ATSSDPGTSVYNEQF | TRBV15
ASSPTRQPYGYT | TRBV9
ASSLGGYEQF | TRBV7-6
ASKQGPHTGELF | TRBV6-1
ASEREGVYT | TRBV10-3
ASSPGTGFFQPQH | TRBV23-1
ASSAGHRELF | TRBV7-9
ASSLERTVRGTQY | TRBV28
ASTVGRGNYGYT | TRBV6-1
ASSPTRRVGGNTGELF | TRBV7-9
ASSPGQNTEAF | TRBV2
ASSQGGGTGSYEQY | TRBV4-1
ASSLEVGRLAGAETQY | TRBV7-2
ASSASGSYEQF | TRBV7-6
ASSYRDRDNSPLH | TRBV2
ASSNRGETQY | TRBV11-3
ASSTGLSSGELF | TRBV14
ASSQDWGSASDADTQY | TRBV14
ASSFLSISGAGSYNEQF | TRBV28
ASSLSQNTEAF | TRBV11-3
ASSSRQGIYNEQF | TRBV5-4
ASSRLGTIPIQETQY | TRBV27
ASSRTGGTSQDTQY | TRBV5-1
SVVREFGEAQH | TRBV29-1
ASSGGAVGSYEQY | TRBV2
ASSIRDREGNQPQH | TRBV19
ASSLPGRGTEAF | TRBV7-9